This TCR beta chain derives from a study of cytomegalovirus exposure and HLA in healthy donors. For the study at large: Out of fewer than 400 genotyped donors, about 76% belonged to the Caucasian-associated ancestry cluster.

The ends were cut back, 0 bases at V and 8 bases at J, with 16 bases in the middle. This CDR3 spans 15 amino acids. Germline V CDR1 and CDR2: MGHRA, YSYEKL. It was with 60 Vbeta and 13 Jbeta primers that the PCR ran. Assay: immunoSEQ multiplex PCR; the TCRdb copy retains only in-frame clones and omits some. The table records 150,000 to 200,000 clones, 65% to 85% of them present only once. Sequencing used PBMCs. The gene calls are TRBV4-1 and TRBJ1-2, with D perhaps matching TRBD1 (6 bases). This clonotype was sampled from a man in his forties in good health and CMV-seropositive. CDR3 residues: CASSQDKTGSGGYTF. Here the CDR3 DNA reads TGCGCCAGCAGCCAAGACAAGACAGGATCAGGAGGCTACACCTTC.